This T cell receptor beta chain is drawn from a study of T cell responses to AZD1222 COVID-19 vaccine. Germline assignment: CDR1 SGDLS and CDR2 YYNGEE. There are 13 residues in the CDR3. V lost 0 bases and J 6 bases, leaving 9 bases between the germline ends. Using immunoSEQ multiplex PCR, the repertoire was profiled, and TCRdb retains in-frame clones only, with some absent. Among roughly 150,000 clones listed, around 90% were seen once. Study-wide results and limits: Targeting of unmutated variant regions was reportedly seen in nearly half of spike-specific TCRs. Spike-specific TCR breadth and depth grew following two AZD1222 doses. Every sample of the repertoires postdated the peak T cell response. Possibly, clonal diversity was underestimated; donors were largely white British and included more females.

About this clone: The antigen is undetermined.

Sequences were derived from peripheral blood, sampled 28 days after the second AZD1222 dose. The V and J genes are TRBV9 and TRBJ1-1; D gene ambiguous. The clonotype originates from an adult who received the AZD1222 COVID-19 vaccine. The CDR3 spells CASSVGGVAEAFF. DNA of the CDR3: TGTGCCAGCAGCGTAGGGGGTGTCGCTGAAGCTTTCTTT.